The present T cell receptor beta chain was sequenced within a study of identical twins. Using its own MiXCR run on the 5' RACE reads, TCRdb lists one record per CDR3 protein. The sample carries approximately 500,000 distinct CDR3 sequences, 12% to 15% recorded once. V lost 1 base and J lost 4, with 11 bases in between. Germline V gene lookup returns CDR1 LNHDA and CDR2 SQIVND (reference sequence). This CDR3 is built from 15 residues. These same records also appear under a second study, on yellow fever vaccine responses in identical twins.

The sequenced sample was CD4+ T cells sorted from blood. This chain uses TRBV19 with TRBJ2-1; D tentatively reads TRBD1 or TRBD2 (6 bases each). This clonotype originated in a young woman in good health. This CDR3 reads CASSIGGTTYNEQFF. The CDR3 nucleotides read TGTGCCAGTAGTATAGGCGGGACAACGTACAATGAGCAGTTCTTC. The variable domain in full, with the rest retrieved from reference TRBV19 and TRBJ2-1, is DGGITQSPKYLFRKEGQNVTLSCEQNLNHDAMYWYRQDPGQGLRLIYYSQIVNDFQKGDIAEGYSVSREKKESFPLTVTSAQKNPTAFYLCASSIGGTTYNEQFFGPGTRLTVL.